This entry lists 27 T cell receptor beta chains sequenced from one sample in a study of blood T cells in healthy people across ages (dated by TCRdb to between 2014 and 2017). Library preparation employed 5' RACE. A second PCR of roughly 6 to 11 cycles was run with a J-beta primer mix and a sample-barcoded 5' primer. The raw public reads went through TCRdb reprocessing: fastp at Q25, MiXCR clone calling, in-frame beta chains kept. Rows merge per CDR3 protein into single entries with the most common DNA and genes. The sample yields 1.8 million or so distinct CDR3 sequences; about 39% were counted once. The ten largest clonotypes hold 20% to 25% of the sample. Sequences were obtained from blood. These receptors came from a human donor in good health.

This sequence joins TRBV20-1 and TRBJ1-5; 7 bases are a match to TRBD1. This CDR3 has 14 amino acids. Trimming at V came to 4 bases and at J to 3 bases, leaving 6 bases not matched to a gene. Germline V gene data show CDR1 as DFQATT and CDR2 as SNEGSKA (reference sequence). The CDR3 sequence: CSATGQLNNQPQHF. For the CDR3, the DNA is TGCAGTGCTACGGGACAGCTCAACAATCAGCCCCAGCATTTT.

This sequence joins TRBV7-8 and TRBJ1-2; D is unclear. The ends were cut back, 1 base at V and 7 bases at J, with 13 bases in the middle. Germline V lookup: CDR1 SGHVS, CDR2 FQNEAQ. The CDR3 covers 14 residues. The chain's CDR3 is CASSLGGWTLGYTF. As DNA, the CDR3 is TGTGCCAGCAGCTTAGGTGGGTGGACGCTTGGCTACACCTTC.

This clonotype was found a few times. The rearrangement uses TRBV5-1 and TRBJ2-4; D uncertain. The CDR3 is made up of 13 amino acids. The V gene lost 0 bases and the J gene lost 5 bases, with 6 bases spanning the gap. CDR1 is SGHRS and CDR2 is YFSETQ in the germline V gene. CDR3 residues: CASSLGFENIQYF. DNA of the CDR3: TGCGCCAGCAGCTTGGGATTTGAAAACATTCAGTACTTC.

A remark on this clonotype: A junction boundary mismatches the germline segment, possibly from a read error. The chain uses TRBV20-1 and TRBJ2-5; D call uncertain. This CDR3 spans 12 amino acids. CDR1 DFQATT and CDR2 SNEGSKA come from the germline V gene (reference sequence). The CDR3 sequence: CRARAPPQTQYF. In DNA, the CDR3 is TGCAGGGCTAGAGCCCCCCCGCAGACCCAGTACTTC.

In its sample, this clonotype was seen a few times. The CDR3 spells CASSQEWAGGTYEQYF. In DNA form, the CDR3 reads TGCGCCAGCAGCCAAGAGTGGGCGGGCGGTACCTACGAGCAGTACTTC. This rearrangement joins TRBV4-3 to TRBJ2-7; tentative D call: TRBD2 (5 bases). V gave up 0 bases and J gave up 2 bases, with 14 bases separating them. Germline values: CDR1 LGHNA, CDR2 YSLEER. The length of the CDR3 is 16 residues.

The table lists this clonotype with a few counts. V gene TRBV15 combines with J gene TRBJ2-6, with D possibly matching TRBD1 (6 bases). Trimming stripped 6 bases from V and 0 bases from J, with 15 bases between. The CDR3 runs 17 residues. Germline V gene lookup returns CDR1 LNHNV and CDR2 YYDKDF (reference sequence). The CDR3 here is CATRMGHLNSGANVLTF. The CDR3 DNA reads TGTGCCACCAGAATGGGACACCTAAACTCTGGGGCCAACGTCCTGACTTTC.

This clonotype was observed a few times. The chain joins TRBV28 to TRBJ1-2, with 12 nucleotides matching TRBD1. Trimming removed 2 bases from V and 3 bases from J; junction bases left unmatched: 7. This CDR3 region has 17 residues. CDR1 and CDR2 (germline): MDHEN, SYDVKM. The CDR3 DNA reads as TGTGCCAGCAGTTTACTTAGCGGGACAGGGGGCGACTATGGCTACACCTTC. Protein product: CASSLLSGTGGDYGYTF.

The chain has TRBV2 and TRBJ2-1; perhaps TRBD2 as D (5 bases). CDR1 SNHLY and CDR2 FYNNEI come from the germline V gene. The CDR3 totals 12 residues. Trimming took 7 bases from V and 9 from J, leaving 13 bases between them. Here the CDR3 DNA reads TGTGCCAGCACCCAAGACCGGGGTGAGCAGTTCTTC. Its translation: CASTQDRGEQFF.

This sequence joins TRBV6-5 and TRBJ2-7, with TRBD1 matching 10 bases. The CDR3 is 13 residues long. The V gene's germline CDR1 is MNHEY and CDR2 SVGAGI. Trimming cost V 6 bases and J 7 bases; bases outside gene matches: 6. The CDR3 here is CASSPLGQGEQYF. DNA of the CDR3: TGTGCCAGCAGCCCCCTGGGACAGGGGGAGCAGTACTTC.

This CDR3 reads CSARVLTGASLAKNIQYF. CDR3 nucleotide sequence: TGCAGTGCTAGGGTTCTTACAGGGGCGTCCCTAGCCAAAAACATTCAGTACTTC. The V gene is TRBV20-1, the J gene TRBJ2-4, with 7 bases lining up with TRBD1. Looked up from germline, CDR1 is DFQATT and CDR2 is SNEGSKA (reference sequence). The CDR3 contains 18 residues. J lost 0 bases, V lost 3 bases, and 14 bases had no gene match.

The V call is TRBV24-1, the J call TRBJ1-2; no definite D call. The CDR3 has 14 residues. Trimming pared 3 bases from V and 4 bases from J, leaving 11 bases between. Per the germline V gene, CDR1 is KGHDR and CDR2 is SFDVKD. CDR3 DNA sequence: TGTGCCACCAGTGATGCAGGACCCTCCTATGGCTACACCTTC. This translates into CATSDAGPSYGYTF.

The chain employs TRBV12-3 or TRBV12-4 and TRBJ2-3; D perhaps matches TRBD2 (5 bases). The CDR3 runs to 23 residues. The ends were cut back, 1 base at V and 5 bases at J, with 37 bases in the middle. CDR3 DNA: TGTGCCAGCAGTTTAGGGGGTGTTCGGGGTTATGGATCGTGGTCCTTTCCCAGAGATACGCAGTATTTT. Protein product: CASSLGGVRGYGSWSFPRDTQYF.

V is TRBV5-5 and J is TRBJ2-5; weak D call: TRBD1 (6 bases). The J call is doubtful: the DNA matches TRBJ2-1 better. CDR1 SGHKS and CDR2 YYEKEE come from the germline V gene (reference sequence). CDR3 length: 15 amino acids. The CDR3 DNA sequence: TGTGCCAGCAGCTTCAGGGGCTTCTACCAAGAGACCCAGTTCTTC. This gives the protein CASSFRGFYQETQFF.

V and J are TRBV9 and TRBJ1-1; TRBD1 matches at 7 bases. Germline CDR1 is SGDLS and CDR2 is YYNGEE. With V trimmed by 0 bases and J by 8 bases, 7 bases remained unmatched. The CDR3 is 14 amino acids. The CDR3 loop is CASSVGPGGEEAFF. The CDR3 DNA sequence: TGTGCCAGCAGCGTAGGTCCAGGGGGAGAAGAAGCTTTCTTT. The full variable domain, with the rest looked up from reference TRBV9 and TRBJ1-1, is DSGVTQTPKHLITATGQRVTLRCSPRSGDLSVYWYQQSLDQGLQFLIQYYNGEERAKGNILERFSAQQFPDLHSELNLSSLELGDSALYFCASSVGPGGEEAFFGQGTRLTVV.

The chain employs TRBV29-1 and TRBJ2-5, with D possibly called TRBD1 or TRBD2 (5 bases each). Germline V gene data show CDR1 as SQVTM and CDR2 as ANQGSEA. Trimming took off 6 bases at V and 5 bases at J, with 16 bases between the two ends. The CDR3 is 13 amino acids. The CDR3 loop is CSVVRVGTETQYF. The CDR3 nucleotides read TGCAGCGTCGTCAGGGTCGGGACGGAGACCCAGTACTTC.

The chain recombines TRBV2 with TRBJ1-1, with D unclear. V was clipped by 7 bases and J by 4 bases, with 16 bases between them. CDR3 length equals 14 residues. Germline V gene data show CDR1 as SNHLY and CDR2 as FYNNEI. The CDR3 bases are TGTGCCAGCAATTTGCAAGGTAGTCGCACTGAAGCTTTCTTT. This codes for CASNLQGSRTEAFF.

This clonotype has more than one count but fewer than ten. The V gene is TRBV15, the J gene TRBJ2-1; the D call may be TRBD1 or TRBD2 (6 bases each). V was trimmed by 0 bases and J by 4 bases, leaving 13 bases between them. CDR1 and CDR2 from the germline V gene are LNHNV and YYDKDF (reference sequence). This CDR3 region has 16 residues. The CDR3: CATSRDVGAGYNEQFF. In DNA, the CDR3 is TGTGCCACCAGCAGAGATGTGGGGGCGGGGTACAATGAGCAGTTCTTC.

A note on this clonotype: At one of its ends the junction is not consistent with the germline gene, which may arise from a read error. The chain joins TRBV7-2 to TRBJ2-4; D is possibly TRBD2 (6 bases). Judging by the DNA end, TRBJ2-7 fits better; the J call may be wrong. Germline loops: CDR1 SGHTA, CDR2 FQGNSA. The CDR3 contains 13 residues. Here the CDR3 DNA reads TGTGCCAGCAGCTATGGGGACTCCTGCGAGCAGTACTTC. This sequence encodes CASSYGDSCEQYF.

J is TRBJ2-7 and V is TRBV3-1; 12 positions match TRBD2. The assigned J gene may be wrong: the sequence end matches TRBJ2-5 better. From germline, CDR1 is LGHDT and CDR2 YNNKEL (reference sequence). This CDR3 spans 17 amino acids. CDR3 sequence (DNA): TGTGCCAGCAGCCATACTGGACTAGCGGGAAGGGAAGCGACCCAGTACTTC. Protein: CASSHTGLAGREATQYF.

This clonotype has only a few counts. The chain joins TRBV4-2 to TRBJ2-5; D might be TRBD2 (6 bases). The CDR3 covers 17 residues. CDR1 LGHNA and CDR2 YNFKEQ come from the germline V gene. V lost 4 bases and J lost 5, with 23 bases in between. The CDR3 is CASSPSSAGLRGETQYF. CDR3 bases: TGTGCCAGCAGCCCCTCGTCAGCCGGCCTCCGGGGGGAGACCCAGTACTTC.

This sequence joins TRBV6-6 and TRBJ2-5; perhaps D is TRBD1 or TRBD2 (6 bases each). In germline, CDR1 is MNHNY, CDR2 SVGAGI (reference sequence). The CDR3 sequence is 15 residues long. V was shortened by 2 bases and J by 5 bases, with 15 bases between the two germline ends. The CDR3 here is CASSYGAWGAETQYF. For the CDR3, the DNA is TGTGCCAGCAGTTACGGGGCCTGGGGGGCGGAGACCCAGTACTTC.

The sample holds one count of this clonotype. CDR3 amino acids: CASNPHFNEQFF. CDR3 in DNA: TGCGCCAGCAACCCCCATTTCAATGAGCAGTTCTTC. The gene calls are TRBV4-1 and TRBJ2-1, with D unclear. V gave up 7 bases and J gave up 6 bases, with 10 bases separating them. CDR1 is MGHRA and CDR2 is YSYEKL in the germline V gene. This CDR3 has 12 amino acids.

This sequence joins TRBV29-1 and TRBJ2-3, with 10 bases fitting TRBD2. Trimming took 5 bases from V and 1 from J; bases not matched to a gene: 6. Germline CDR1 and CDR2: SQVTM and ANQGSEA. The CDR3 contains 15 residues. CDR3 coding DNA: TGCAGCGTTCCGAACCTAGCGGGAGGCACAGATACGCAGTATTTT. Its protein product is CSVPNLAGGTDTQYF.

The CDR3 DNA follows: TGCGCCAGCAGCCAAGAGTCGGTTAGGCGGGGCACAGATACGCAGTATTTT. Encoded protein: CASSQESVRRGTDTQYF. The chain couples TRBV4-3 to TRBJ2-3; D is perhaps TRBD2 (5 bases). Germline V gene data show CDR1 as LGHNA and CDR2 as YSLEER. The CDR3 runs 17 residues. V was cut by 0 bases and J by 1 base, with 14 bases left in between.

The genes are TRBV27 and TRBJ2-3; no firm D call. V dropped 8 bases and J dropped 4 bases, with 19 bases sitting between them. The CDR3 is made up of 15 amino acids. The germline V gene has CDR1 MNHEY and CDR2 SMNVEV (reference sequence). The CDR3 sequence: CASSIHQDSSDTQYF. In DNA, the CDR3 is TGTGCCAGCTCTATTCACCAGGATTCATCAGATACGCAGTATTTT.

This sequence joins TRBV12-3 or TRBV12-4 and TRBJ1-6; D perhaps matches TRBD1 (6 bases). V was cut by 1 base and J by 7 bases, with 11 bases left in between. The CDR3 has 15 amino acids. The CDR3 DNA is TGTGCCAGCAGTTTAGATGGGGGCGGGAATTCACCCCTCCACTTT. Translation: CASSLDGGGNSPLHF.

The gene calls are TRBV20-1 and TRBJ2-1, with 9 bases aligning to TRBD2. The CDR3 consists of 16 residues. Looked up from germline, CDR1 is DFQATT and CDR2 is SNEGSKA (reference sequence). V lost 0 bases to trimming and J lost 6 bases; unmatched junction nucleotides: 9. The CDR3 reads CSARDKRGAGVNEQFF. In nucleotides, the CDR3 is TGCAGTGCTAGAGACAAGCGGGGGGCCGGGGTCAATGAGCAGTTCTTC.